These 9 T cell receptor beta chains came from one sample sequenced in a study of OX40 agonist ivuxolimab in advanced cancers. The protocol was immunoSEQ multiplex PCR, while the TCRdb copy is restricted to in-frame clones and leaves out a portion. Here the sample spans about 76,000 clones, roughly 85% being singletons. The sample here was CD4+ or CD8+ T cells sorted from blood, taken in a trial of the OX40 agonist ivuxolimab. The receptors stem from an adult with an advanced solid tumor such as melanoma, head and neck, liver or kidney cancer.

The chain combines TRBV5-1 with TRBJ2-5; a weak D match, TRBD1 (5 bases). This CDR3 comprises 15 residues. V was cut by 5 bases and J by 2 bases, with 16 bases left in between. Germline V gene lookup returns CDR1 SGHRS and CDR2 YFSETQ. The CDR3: CASRSVGQRQETQYF. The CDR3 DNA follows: TGCGCCAGCAGATCCGTGGGGCAACGGCAAGAGACCCAGTACTTC. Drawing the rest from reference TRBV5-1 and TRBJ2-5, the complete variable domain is KAGVTQTPRYLIKTRGQQVTLSCSPISGHRSVSWYQQTPGQGLQFLFEYFSETQRNKGNFPGRFSGRQFSNSRSEMNVSTLELGDSALYLCASRSVGQRQETQYFGPGTRLLVL.

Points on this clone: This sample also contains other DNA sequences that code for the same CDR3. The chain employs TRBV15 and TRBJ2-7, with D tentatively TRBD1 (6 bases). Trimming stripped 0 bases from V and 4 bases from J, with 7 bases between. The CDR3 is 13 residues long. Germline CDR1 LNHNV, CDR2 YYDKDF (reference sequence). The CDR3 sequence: CATSRDRGYEQYF. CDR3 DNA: TGTGCCACCAGCAGAGACAGGGGTTACGAGCAGTACTTC.

DNA of the CDR3: TGTGCCAGCAGCTTGACAGGGGCCACCTACGAGCAGTACTTC. Translated: CASSLTGATYEQYF. The chain has TRBV5-4 and TRBJ2-7, with 7 bases lining up with TRBD1. The CDR3 is made up of 14 amino acids. The germline V gene has CDR1 SGHNT and CDR2 YYREEE (reference sequence). The V and J ends lost 1 base and 2 bases, in that order; junction bases with no gene match: 3.

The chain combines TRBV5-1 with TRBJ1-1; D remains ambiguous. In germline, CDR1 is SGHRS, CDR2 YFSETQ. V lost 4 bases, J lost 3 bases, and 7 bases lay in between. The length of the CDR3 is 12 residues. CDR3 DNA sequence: TGCGCCAGCAGCCGAGTCGACACTGAAGCTTTCTTT. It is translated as CASSRVDTEAFF.

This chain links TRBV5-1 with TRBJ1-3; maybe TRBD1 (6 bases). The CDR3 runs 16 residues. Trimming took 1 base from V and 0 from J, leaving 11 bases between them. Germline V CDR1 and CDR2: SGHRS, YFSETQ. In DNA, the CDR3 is TGCGCCAGCAGCTTGAGTGCCAGGGGCTCTGGAAACACCATATATTTT. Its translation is CASSLSARGSGNTIYF.

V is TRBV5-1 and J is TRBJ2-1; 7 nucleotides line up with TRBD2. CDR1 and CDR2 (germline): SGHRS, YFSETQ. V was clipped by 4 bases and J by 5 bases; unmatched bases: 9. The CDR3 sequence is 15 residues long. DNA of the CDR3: TGCGCCAGCAGCCGCCTGGTGGCGGGGGACAATGAGCAGTTCTTC. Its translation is CASSRLVAGDNEQFF.

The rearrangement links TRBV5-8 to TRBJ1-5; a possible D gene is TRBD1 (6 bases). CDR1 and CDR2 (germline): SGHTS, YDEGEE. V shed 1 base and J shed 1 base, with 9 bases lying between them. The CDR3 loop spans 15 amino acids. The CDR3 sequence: CASSLSGDSNQPQHF. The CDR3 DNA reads TGTGCCAGCAGCTTGTCAGGGGACAGCAATCAGCCCCAGCATTTT.

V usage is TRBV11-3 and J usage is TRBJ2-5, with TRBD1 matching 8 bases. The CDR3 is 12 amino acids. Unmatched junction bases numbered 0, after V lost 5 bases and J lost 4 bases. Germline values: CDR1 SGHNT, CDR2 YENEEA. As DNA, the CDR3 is TGTGCCAGCAGCGACAGGGGAGAGACCCAGTACTTC. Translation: CASSDRGETQYF.

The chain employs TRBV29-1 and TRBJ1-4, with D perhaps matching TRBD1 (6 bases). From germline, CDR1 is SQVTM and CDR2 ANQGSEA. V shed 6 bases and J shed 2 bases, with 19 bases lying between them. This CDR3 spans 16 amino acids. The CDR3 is CSVRGGTGRTNEKLFF. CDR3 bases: TGCAGCGTGAGAGGGGGTACAGGGAGGACTAATGAAAAACTGTTTTTT.